These T cell receptor beta chains were read from a single sample in a study of OX40 agonist ivuxolimab in advanced cancers. The assay was immunoSEQ multiplex PCR, and TCRdb's table has in-frame clones only and misses some. The sample has around 62,000 clones, around 89% seen once. The input for sequencing was CD4+ or CD8+ T cells sorted from blood, taken in a trial of the OX40 agonist ivuxolimab. The receptors shown here come from an adult with an advanced solid tumor such as melanoma, head and neck, liver or kidney cancer. Both conserved end residues are part of each CDR3. D genes are given only for firm matches. The size of a clone is reported for some rows only, either as once, few or many, or as a class for expanded clones.

j_call d_call v_call clone_size cdr3_aa cdr3_nt
TRBJ2-1 - TRBV11-2 - CASSLEGHEQFF TGTGCCAGCAGCTTAGAAGGCCATGAGCAGTTCTTC
TRBJ2-7 - TRBV11-2 - CASSLGRGSEQYF TGTGCCAGCAGCCTCGGGCGAGGCTCTGAGCAGTACTTC
TRBJ2-7 TRBD1 TRBV15 once CATSRGQGTYEQYF TGTGCCACCAGCAGAGGACAGGGAACGTACGAGCAGTACTTC
TRBJ2-5 TRBD1 TRBV14 - CASSPGQPDVTQYF TGTGCCAGCAGCCCGGGACAGCCGGATGTGACCCAGTACTTC
TRBJ1-1 - TRBV7-9 once CASSQGSGRAFF TGTGCCAGCAGCCAGGGCTCGGGGAGGGCTTTCTTT
TRBJ1-5 - TRBV27 - CASSLSPHSNQPQHF TGTGCCAGCAGTTTATCACCGCATAGCAATCAGCCCCAGCATTTT
TRBJ2-1 TRBD2 TRBV29-1 - CSVAGPVGDEQFF TGCAGCGTAGCGGGACCCGTCGGGGATGAGCAGTTCTTC
TRBJ1-1 TRBD1 TRBV5-1 - CASSLPSGQGVWTEAFF TGCGCCAGCAGCTTGCCGTCGGGACAGGGGGTATGGACTGAAGCTTTCTTT
TRBJ2-5 - TRBV5-6 - CASSLRETQYF TGTGCCAGCAGCTTGCGAGAGACCCAGTACTTC
TRBJ2-7 - TRBV9 - CASSVSSKYEQYF TGTGCCAGCAGCGTCTCCTCTAAGTACGAGCAGTACTTC
TRBJ1-2 - TRBV7-9 - CASSFVREEGYTF TGTGCCAGCAGCTTTGTCAGGGAGGAGGGCTACACCTTC
TRBJ1-5 TRBD1 TRBV4-3 - CASSPDRAPGQPQHF TGCGCCAGCAGCCCAGACAGGGCCCCAGGTCAGCCCCAGCATTTT
TRBJ2-1 TRBD2 TRBV9 once CASSRGTSGSYNEQFF TGTGCCAGCAGTCGGGGGACTAGCGGTTCCTACAATGAGCAGTTCTTC
TRBJ1-2 TRBD1 TRBV29-1 - CSVRQGTLYGYTF TGCAGCGTTCGACAGGGCACGCTCTATGGCTACACCTTC
TRBJ2-1 - TRBV27 - CASSSLLVGEQFF TGTGCCAGCAGTTCCCTCCTAGTAGGGGAGCAGTTCTTC
TRBJ1-1 TRBD1 TRBV30 - CAWNQGALTEAFF TGTGCCTGGAATCAGGGGGCGCTGACTGAAGCTTTCTTT
TRBJ2-1 - TRBV14 - CASSQVLYNEQFF TGTGCCAGCAGCCAAGTGCTGTACAATGAGCAGTTCTTC
TRBJ1-1 TRBD1 TRBV6-1 - CASSGRQGRLDTEAFF TGTGCCAGCAGTGGACGACAGGGGAGGCTTGACACTGAAGCTTTCTTT
TRBJ1-3 - TRBV30 many CAWKKGGNTIYF TGTGCCTGGAAAAAAGGGGGAAACACCATATATTTT
TRBJ2-5 - TRBV5-1 - CASSFSREETQYF TGCGCCAGCAGCTTCTCTAGGGAAGAGACCCAGTACTTC
TRBJ1-2 TRBD1 TRBV9 - CASSGTGGGIISGYGYTF TGTGCCAGCAGCGGAACAGGGGGCGGAATTATCAGCGGGTATGGCTACACCTTC
TRBJ2-7 - TRBV7-9 - CASSVGGNEQYF TGTGCCAGCAGTGTAGGGGGAAACGAGCAGTACTTC
TRBJ2-2 - TRBV6-6 - CASSSGPTKAGELFF TGTGCCAGCAGTTCGGGACCCACAAAAGCCGGGGAGCTGTTTTTT
TRBJ1-1 - TRBV19 once CASSPSQSMNTEAFF TGTGCCAGTAGTCCATCACAGTCCATGAACACTGAAGCTTTCTTT
TRBJ1-1 - TRBV5-5 - CASSQGDSEAFF TGTGCCAGCAGCCAAGGGGATTCAGAAGCTTTCTTT
TRBJ2-1 TRBD2 TRBV9 - CASSLPDGGLAGANEQFF TGTGCCAGCAGCCTACCCGACGGAGGGCTAGCGGGGGCTAATGAGCAGTTCTTC
TRBJ2-3 TRBD2 TRBV5-4 - CASSFLAAGGLFQPDTQYF TGTGCCAGCAGCTTCCTTGCAGCGGGAGGCTTGTTCCAGCCAGATACGCAGTATTTT
TRBJ2-2 - TRBV9 - CASTSGLGANTGELFF TGTGCCAGCACCTCGGGGTTGGGAGCGAACACCGGGGAGCTGTTTTTT
TRBJ1-1 - TRBV18 - CASSPDGTEYTEAFF TGTGCCAGCTCACCCGACGGGACGGAATACACTGAAGCTTTCTTT
TRBJ2-1 - TRBV28 - CASSPAGHEQFF TGTGCCAGCAGTCCCGCAGGTCATGAGCAGTTCTTC
TRBJ2-2 - TRBV7-9 - CASSLLGAHGELFF TGTGCCAGCAGTCTACTAGGTGCCCACGGGGAGCTGTTTTTT
TRBJ1-5 - TRBV30 - CARPKGWGGPYSNQPQHF TGTGCCCGCCCAAAAGGGTGGGGCGGACCTTATAGCAATCAGCCCCAGCATTTT
TRBJ2-5 - TRBV7-3 few CASSPWAQETQYF TGTGCCAGCAGCCCGTGGGCGCAGGAGACCCAGTACTTC
TRBJ2-1 - TRBV6-5 - CASSYSSYNEQFF TGTGCCAGCAGTTACTCTAGCTACAATGAGCAGTTCTTC
TRBJ2-2 TRBD1 TRBV6-1 few CASMGQGDTGELFF TGTGCCAGCATGGGTCAGGGGGACACCGGGGAGCTGTTTTTT
TRBJ2-3 TRBD2 TRBV7-9 - CASSLELAGGGTDTQYF TGTGCCAGCAGCTTAGAACTAGCGGGAGGCGGGACAGATACGCAGTATTTT
TRBJ2-7 TRBD2 TRBV4-2 - CASSQETSGPYEQYF TGTGCCAGCAGCCAAGAGACTAGCGGCCCCTACGAGCAGTACTTC
TRBJ1-2 - TRBV7-3 - CASSLTIIFLSFYTF TGTGCCAGCAGCTTAACAATTATTTTTCTGAGCTTCTACACCTTC
TRBJ2-7 TRBD2 TRBV2 - CASLVLLGGTSGNYEQYF TGTGCCAGCCTCGTTCTTTTAGGCGGGACTAGCGGGAACTACGAGCAGTACTTC
TRBJ1-1 - TRBV7-9 once CASSLARAGNTEAFF TGTGCCAGCAGCTTAGCTCGGGCAGGGAACACTGAAGCTTTCTTT
TRBJ2-1 TRBD2 TRBV29-1 - CSVDKGREAYNEQFF TGCAGCGTTGATAAGGGGCGGGAGGCCTACAATGAGCAGTTCTTC
TRBJ1-3 - TRBV21-1 - CARVGDSTANTIYF TGTGCCAGGGTGGGGGACTCCACGGCGAACACCATATATTTT
TRBJ2-1 - TRBV10-2 once CARGTTVEQFF TGCGCCAGGGGGACCACGGTTGAGCAGTTCTTC
TRBJ2-7 - TRBV11-2 - CASSFEAAQTYEQYF TGTGCCAGCAGCTTTGAGGCAGCACAAACCTACGAGCAGTACTTC
TRBJ1-1 - TRBV19 - CARAGRGDDTEAFF TGTGCCAGGGCAGGGAGGGGCGATGACACTGAAGCTTTCTTT